These T cell receptor beta chains were read from a single sample in a study of shared clonotypes between healthy human individuals. Profiling relied on immunoSEQ multiplex PCR, and the TCRdb table lists in-frame clones only, not all of them. This sample has roughly 700,000 clones, with roughly 70% found just once. Source material: memory CD4+ T cells sorted from blood. The receptors come from a woman in her twenties or thirties in good health. CDR3s leave out the opening cysteine and the closing phenylalanine or tryptophan. Each record gives: clone size, V gene, CDR3 protein. Size is omitted from some rows. Given values are once, few, many or a class for expanded clones.

NA TRBV5-1 ASSLELGDTYGYT
NA TRBV7-8 ASSLEGRLSNQPQH
few TRBV5-1 ASSPLANTGELF
NA TRBV18 ASSPTGVTSGANVLT
NA TRBV5-1 ASSLIFWTRGNTGELF
NA TRBV28 ASSWRLALHNEQF
NA TRBV28 ASSSTGREQY
NA TRBV4-1 ASSQVDREGDGYT
once TRBV10-1 ASREKGNEAF
NA TRBV7-6 ASSLEQGVGAYGYT
NA TRBV5-6 ASSLADAPYEQY
NA TRBV6-6 ASSPDSNYGYT
few TRBV30 SCATSGSRTDTQY
few TRBV11-2 ASSRGTSGNTIY
NA TRBV7-8 ASSLARGLNTQY
many TRBV11-2 ASSTTGTPSGNTIY
NA TRBV11-2 ASSLIWVGYNEQF
NA TRBV21-1 ASSTPGLAWSSGELF
NA TRBV9 ASSPSEGGLYEQY
NA TRBV4-1 ASSQVLLGTDTQY
once TRBV6-1 ASLPVGGSQPQH
NA TRBV7-8 ASSLAIGRRTQETQY
NA TRBV2 ASSARFRAAGFRNEQF
once TRBV4-3 ASRPVGGDSGANVLT
few TRBV7-2 ASSQGTSRDTQY
NA TRBV5-1 ASTTTGDGANVLT
NA TRBV7-2 ASSSGLAGGTNEQF
once TRBV19 ASSTRQGHNEQY
NA TRBV6-5 ASSYWTGPDSPLH
NA TRBV7-8 ASSPWGVSGSSEQY
NA TRBV29-1 SVEYTSSPYEQY
NA TRBV5-1 ASSLAARVDSPLH
NA TRBV10-1 ASSGPTYEQY
NA TRBV5-1 ASSLTIDTGELF
NA TRBV27 ASSSRLPLPETQY
NA TRBV27 ASSLFPTGSGRDLEQF
few TRBV18 ASSPNPAGGSEQY
NA TRBV28 ASRGPRWDTDTQY
NA TRBV7-3 ASSLRPGSTDTQY
few TRBV19 ASSSRPQGYDEQY
few TRBV7-8 ASSLEGQPFVYGYT